These 17 T cell receptor beta chains were sequenced from one sample in a study of blood T cell repertoires in COVID-19 (dated by TCRdb to between 2020 and 2021). Receptors were amplified or captured by the immunoSEQ multiplex PCR assay. TCRdb limited this immuneACCESS table to in-frame rearrangements with V and J called. A share of clones is missing; checked studies link under half to unresolved V genes, and the rest is unexplained. The sample includes about 170,000 clones, with under 80% observed a single time. About 3% of the sample comes from the top ten. Sequenced sample: peripheral blood. These receptors came from a man between 65 and 79 years old with acute or convalescent COVID-19.

This rearrangement joins TRBV6-5 to TRBJ2-5, with 9 bases aligning to TRBD1. The CDR3 has 15 amino acids. J was trimmed by 1 base and V by 6 bases; bases with no gene match: 6. CDR1 and CDR2 from the germline V gene are MNHEY and SVGAGI. The CDR3 sequence is CASRLDRGLQETQYF. CDR3 DNA sequence: TGTGCCAGCAGACTGGACAGGGGCCTCCAAGAGACCCAGTACTTC.

This rearrangement joins TRBV7-9 to TRBJ1-5, with TRBD1 matching 8 bases. Trimming cost V 5 bases and J 0 bases; bases outside gene matches: 6. In germline, CDR1 is SEHNR, CDR2 FQNEAQ (reference sequence). The CDR3 loop spans 16 amino acids. The CDR3 bases are TGTGCCAGCAGCGGGGACAGGCCATATAGCAATCAGCCCCAGCATTTT. Protein: CASSGDRPYSNQPQHF.

The CDR3 region is CASSPRLRNEQYF. In nucleotides, the CDR3 is TGTGCCAGCAGCCCCCGTCTACGAAACGAGCAGTACTTC. The chain combines TRBV11-2 with TRBJ2-7; D uncertain. The V and J ends lost 5 bases and 5 bases respectively, with 13 bases between them. Germline V CDR1 and CDR2: SGHAT, FQNNGV. The CDR3 loop spans 13 amino acids.

This chain links TRBV5-1 with TRBJ2-7; no firm D call. V was shortened by 0 bases and J by 1 base, with 8 bases between the two germline ends. CDR3 length: 14 amino acids. CDR1 and CDR2 (germline): SGHRS, YFSETQ. This CDR3 is CASSLGTSSYEQYF. CDR3 in DNA: TGCGCCAGCAGCTTGGGAACTTCGTCCTACGAGCAGTACTTC.

This clone showed up many times. The chain couples TRBV7-6 to TRBJ1-5; a possible D gene is TRBD1 (5 bases). This CDR3 spans 15 amino acids. The V end lost 2 bases, the J end lost 7 bases, and 15 bases lay between the germline ends. Germline loops: CDR1 SGHVS, CDR2 FNYEAQ. Written as DNA, the CDR3 is TGTGCCAGCAGCTTAATTTTGCTCGGGGGACAGCCCCAGCATTTT. Its translation is CASSLILLGGQPQHF.

The genes are TRBV21-1 and TRBJ1-2; the table assigns TRBD1, which was not confirmed against the DNA. TRBV21-1 is marked as a pseudogene. This CDR3 spans 13 amino acids. The CDR3, as DNA: TGTGCCAGCAGCAACGGACAGGACTATGGCTACACCTTC. This sequence encodes CASSNGQDYGYTF.

CDR3 sequence: CASSVEGGNTEAFF. CDR3 coding DNA: TGTGCCAGCAGCGTAGAAGGGGGGAACACTGAAGCTTTCTTT. J is TRBJ1-1 and V is TRBV9, with TRBD1 as a possible D gene (6 bases). The germline gives CDR1 SGDLS, CDR2 YYNGEE. There are 14 residues in the CDR3. V shed 0 bases and J shed 1 base, with 7 bases lying between them.

CDR3 protein: CASTRGQSSGANVLTF. Written as DNA, the CDR3 is TGTGCCAGCACCAGAGGACAGAGCTCTGGGGCCAACGTCCTGACTTTC. This chain links TRBV11-2 with TRBJ2-6; maybe TRBD1 (6 bases). The CDR3 is 16 amino acids. The germline V and J ends were trimmed by 7 bases and 0 bases, with 13 bases remaining between them. Germline V gene sequence: CDR1 SGHAT, CDR2 FQNNGV. Together with reference TRBV11-2 and TRBJ2-6, the CDR3 gives the full variable domain: EAGVAQSPRYKIIEKRQSVAFWCNPISGHATLYWYQQILGQGPKLLIQFQNNGVVDDSQLPKDRFSAERLKGVDSTLKIQPAKLEDSAVYLCASTRGQSSGANVLTFGAGSRLTVL.

The chain has TRBV6-4 and TRBJ1-3; no reliable D call. The ends were cut back, 4 bases at V and 3 bases at J, with 13 bases in the middle. There are 15 residues in the CDR3. The germline V gene has CDR1 MRHNA and CDR2 SNTAGT. The DNA for the CDR3 is TGTGCCAGCAGTGCCGGCGACGGGTTTGGAAACACCATATATTTT. It specifies CASSAGDGFGNTIYF.

The gene calls are TRBV5-5 and TRBJ2-1, with TRBD2 matching 9 bases. The germline V gene has CDR1 SGHKS and CDR2 YYEKEE (reference sequence). V lost 7 bases and J lost 7; bases outside the gene matches: 12. The CDR3 has 15 residues. The CDR3 is CASFPAGGESNEQFF. For the CDR3, the DNA is TGTGCCAGCTTTCCGGCGGGAGGGGAGAGTAATGAGCAGTTCTTC.

The chain joins TRBV6-5 to TRBJ2-1; 12 nucleotides line up with TRBD2. CDR1 MNHEY and CDR2 SVGAGI come from the germline V gene. V lost 5 bases, J lost 8 bases, and 7 bases stayed unmatched. This CDR3 has 15 residues. DNA for the CDR3: TGTGCCAGCAGTCCCGTCGGACTAGCGGGATATGAGCAGTTCTTC. Its protein product is CASSPVGLAGYEQFF.

The V gene is TRBV9, the J gene TRBJ2-1; 8 bases agree with TRBD2. The germline V gene has CDR1 SGDLS and CDR2 YYNGEE. The length of the CDR3 is 15 residues. The J segment lost 4 bases and the V segment lost 0 bases, leaving 3 bases of the junction unmatched. The DNA of the CDR3 is TGTGCCAGCAGCGTAGGTAGCGGGATGTACAATGAGCAGTTCTTC. Translating it yields CASSVGSGMYNEQFF.

This clone came up a few times. This chain joins TRBV6-5 and TRBJ2-5; possibly TRBD1 for D (6 bases). The CDR3 runs 13 residues. V lost 7 bases and J 2 bases, leaving 11 bases between the germline ends. Per the germline V gene, CDR1 is MNHEY and CDR2 is SVGAGI. DNA of the CDR3: TGTGCCAGCAAGTGGGGGCTTCAAGAGACCCAGTACTTC. The encoded protein is CASKWGLQETQYF.

The J gene is TRBJ1-2, the V gene TRBV7-8; TRBD1 aligns across 7 bases. Germline CDR1 and CDR2: SGHVS and FQNEAQ. The CDR3 is 16 amino acids. The junction had 6 bases not matched to a gene; V was cut back by 1 base and J by 1 base. For the CDR3, the DNA is TGTGCCAGCAGCTTAGTTGGGACAGCCTATAACTATGGCTACACCTTC. Translating it yields CASSLVGTAYNYGYTF.

About this clone: Other DNA sequences in the sample encode the same CDR3. V gene TRBV5-1 combines with J gene TRBJ1-2; 10 nucleotides line up with TRBD1. The J segment lost 5 bases and the V segment lost 4 bases, leaving 5 bases of the junction unmatched. This CDR3 is built from 14 residues. Germline loops: CDR1 SGHRS, CDR2 YFSETQ. The CDR3 loop reads CASSLRTGGYGYTF. The DNA of the CDR3 is TGCGCCAGCAGCCTGCGGACAGGGGGTTATGGCTACACCTTC.

In this sample, this clone turned up a few times. The chain's CDR3 is CASSDPGQGWEGYTF. Written as DNA, the CDR3 is TGCGCCAGCAGTGATCCAGGACAGGGGTGGGAAGGCTACACCTTC. This sequence joins TRBV10-1 and TRBJ1-2; 9 nucleotides align to TRBD1. The CDR3 sequence is 15 residues long. Germline CDR1 reads WNHNN; CDR2 reads SYGVQD (reference sequence). Losses at the gene ends were 3 bases for V and 8 bases for J; bases not matched to a gene: 10.

In DNA, the CDR3 is TGTGCCAGTAGTATCCTCCTTGGGGGGAGAGGGTACAATGAGCAGTTCTTC. It codes for CASSILLGGRGYNEQFF. This chain links TRBV19 with TRBJ2-1, with D perhaps TRBD2 (6 bases). The CDR3 has 17 amino acids. The germline V gene has CDR1 LNHDA and CDR2 SQIVND (reference sequence). V lost 3 bases and J lost 4, with 19 bases in between. Combining the CDR3 with reference TRBV19 and TRBJ2-1 gives the whole variable domain DGGITQSPKYLFRKEGQNVTLSCEQNLNHDAMYWYRQDPGQGLRLIYYSQIVNDFQKGDIAEGYSVSREKKESFPLTVTSAQKNPTAFYLCASSILLGGRGYNEQFFGPGTRLTVL.